This T cell receptor beta chain was found in a study of technical replicates of blood from a few donors. Only in-frame clones appear in the TCRdb table, and some are missing; sequencing was by immunoSEQ multiplex PCR. The sample includes 51,000 or so clones, around 90% of them seen just once. This TCR derives from a human donor in good health. Some clones in this sample may be carry-over from other donors' samples. The sample taken for sequencing was PBMCs.

The CDR3: CSVAERGKERAFF. CDR3 DNA: TGCAGCGTTGCGGAGCGGGGGAAGGAGCGGGCTTTCTTT. The rearrangement joins TRBV29-1 to TRBJ1-1; D might be TRBD1 (5 bases). Looked up from germline, CDR1 is SQVTM and CDR2 is ANQGSEA. This CDR3 spans 13 amino acids. The ends were cut back, 4 bases at V and 11 bases at J, with 20 bases in the middle.